The present T cell receptor (beta chain) was sequenced within a study of CD8+CD57+ T cells in acquired aplastic anemia. Germline V gives CDR1 MNHNS, CDR2 SASEGT. The V and J ends lost 5 bases and 9 bases respectively, with 20 bases between them. This CDR3 has 14 amino acids. TCR beta VDJ and CDR3 profiling used genomic DNA as template. TCRdb called the reads again in MiXCR, with one record for every CDR3 protein. The data contain 150,000 or so distinct CDR3 sequences, 60% to 70% of them seen just once; the ten biggest clones take up 45%. This chain uses TRBV6-1 with TRBJ2-7; possibly TRBD1 for D (6 bases). Sequencing used sorted CD4+, CD8+, or CD8+CD57+ T cells (not recorded which) from PBMCs. This receptor was taken from a human donor in good health. Written as DNA, the CDR3 is TGTGCCAGCAGTCACCAGGACAGTTCAGAGGGGCAGTACTTC. It specifies CASSHQDSSEGQYF.